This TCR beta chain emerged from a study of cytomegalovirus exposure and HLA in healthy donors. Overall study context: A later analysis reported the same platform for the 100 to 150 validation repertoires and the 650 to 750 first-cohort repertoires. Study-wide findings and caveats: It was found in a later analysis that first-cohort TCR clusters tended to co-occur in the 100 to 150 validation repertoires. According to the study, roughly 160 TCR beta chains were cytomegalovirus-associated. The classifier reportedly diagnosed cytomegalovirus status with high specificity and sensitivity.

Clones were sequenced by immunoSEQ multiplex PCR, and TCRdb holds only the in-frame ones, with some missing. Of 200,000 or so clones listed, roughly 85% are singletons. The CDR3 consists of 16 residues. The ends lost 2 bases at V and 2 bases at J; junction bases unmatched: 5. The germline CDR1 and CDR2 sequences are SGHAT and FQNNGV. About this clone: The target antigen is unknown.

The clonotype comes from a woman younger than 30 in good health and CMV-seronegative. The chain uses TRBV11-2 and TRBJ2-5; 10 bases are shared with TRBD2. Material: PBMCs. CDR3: CASSLPLTSGQETQYF. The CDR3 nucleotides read TGTGCCAGCAGCTTACCTTTGACTAGCGGGCAAGAGACCCAGTACTTC.